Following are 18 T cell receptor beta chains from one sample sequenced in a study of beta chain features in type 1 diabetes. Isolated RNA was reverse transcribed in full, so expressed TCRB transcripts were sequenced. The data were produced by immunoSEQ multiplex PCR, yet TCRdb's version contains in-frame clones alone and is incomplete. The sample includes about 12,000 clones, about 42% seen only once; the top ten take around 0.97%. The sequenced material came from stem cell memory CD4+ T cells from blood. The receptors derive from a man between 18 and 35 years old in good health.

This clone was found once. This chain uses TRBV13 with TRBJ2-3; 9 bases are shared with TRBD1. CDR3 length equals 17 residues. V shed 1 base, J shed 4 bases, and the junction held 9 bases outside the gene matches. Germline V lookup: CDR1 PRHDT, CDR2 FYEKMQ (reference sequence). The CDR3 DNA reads TGTGCCAGCAGCTTAGCCCCGGGACAGGGAAAGGCAGATACGCAGTATTTT. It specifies CASSLAPGQGKADTQYF.

CDR3 loop: CASSETTGDYSNQPQHF. The CDR3 nucleotides are TGTGCCAGCAGTGAAACCACAGGGGATTATAGCAATCAGCCCCAGCATTTT. The chain has TRBV6-1 and TRBJ1-5, with 7 bases fitting TRBD1. CDR1 MNHNS and CDR2 SASEGT come from the germline V gene. The CDR3 contains 17 residues. The trim removed 2 bases at V and 0 bases at J, leaving 7 bases unmatched.

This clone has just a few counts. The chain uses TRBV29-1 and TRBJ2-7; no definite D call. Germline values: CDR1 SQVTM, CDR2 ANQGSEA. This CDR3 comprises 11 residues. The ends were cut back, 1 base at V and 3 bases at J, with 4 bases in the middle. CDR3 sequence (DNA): TGCAGCGTTGAAGCCAACTACGAGCAGTACTTC. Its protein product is CSVEANYEQYF.

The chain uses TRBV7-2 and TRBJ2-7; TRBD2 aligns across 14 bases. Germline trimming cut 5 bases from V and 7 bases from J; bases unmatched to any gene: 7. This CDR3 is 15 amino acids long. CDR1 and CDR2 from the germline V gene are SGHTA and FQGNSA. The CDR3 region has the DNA TGTGCCAGCAGCCAACTGGGACTAGCGGGGGATGAGCAGTACTTC. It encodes CASSQLGLAGDEQYF.

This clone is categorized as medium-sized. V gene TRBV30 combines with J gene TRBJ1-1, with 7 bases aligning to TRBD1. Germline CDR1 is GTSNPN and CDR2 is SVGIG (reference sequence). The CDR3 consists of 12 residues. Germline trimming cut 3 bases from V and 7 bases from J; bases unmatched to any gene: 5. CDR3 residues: CAWRRDSLEAFF. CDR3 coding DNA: TGTGCCTGGAGGAGGGACAGCCTTGAAGCTTTCTTT.

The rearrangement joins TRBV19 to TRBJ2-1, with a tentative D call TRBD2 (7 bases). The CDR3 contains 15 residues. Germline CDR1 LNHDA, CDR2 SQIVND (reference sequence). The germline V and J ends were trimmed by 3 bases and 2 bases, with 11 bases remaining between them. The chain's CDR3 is CASSIGGPPYNEQFF. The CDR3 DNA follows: TGTGCCAGTAGTATCGGGGGGCCGCCCTACAATGAGCAGTTCTTC.

Written as DNA, the CDR3 is TGTGCCAGCAGCGTAGACAGGGGTGAAAAACTGTTTTTT. Translated: CASSVDRGEKLFF. V gene TRBV9 combines with J gene TRBJ1-4; TRBD1 matches 7 bases. J lost 7 bases, V lost 0 bases, and 0 bases had no gene match. Germline lookup yields CDR1 SGDLS and CDR2 YYNGEE. The CDR3 runs to 13 residues.

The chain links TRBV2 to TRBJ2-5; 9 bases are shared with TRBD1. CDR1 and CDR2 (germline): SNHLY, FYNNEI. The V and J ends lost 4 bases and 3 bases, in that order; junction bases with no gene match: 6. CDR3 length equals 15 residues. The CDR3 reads CASSATWTGEETQYF. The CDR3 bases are TGTGCCAGCAGTGCCACTTGGACAGGGGAAGAGACCCAGTACTTC. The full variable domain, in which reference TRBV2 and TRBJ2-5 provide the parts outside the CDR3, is EPEVTQTPSHQVTQMGQEVILRCVPISNHLYFYWYRQILGQKVEFLVSFYNNEISEKSEIFDDQFSVERPDGSNFTLKIRSTKLEDSAMYFCASSATWTGEETQYFGPGTRLLVL.

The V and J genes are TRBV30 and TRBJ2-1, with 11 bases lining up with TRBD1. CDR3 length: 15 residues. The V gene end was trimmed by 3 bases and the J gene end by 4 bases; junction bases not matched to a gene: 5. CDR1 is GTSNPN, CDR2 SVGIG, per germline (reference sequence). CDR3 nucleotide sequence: TGTGCCTGGAGCCGGGACAGGGGGTTGTACAATGAGCAGTTCTTC. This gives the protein CAWSRDRGLYNEQFF.

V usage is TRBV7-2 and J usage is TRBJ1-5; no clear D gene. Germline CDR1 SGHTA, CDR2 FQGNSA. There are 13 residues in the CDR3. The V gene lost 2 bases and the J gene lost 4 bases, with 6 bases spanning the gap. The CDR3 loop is CASSLSVNQPQHF. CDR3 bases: TGTGCCAGCAGCTTATCCGTTAATCAGCCCCAGCATTTT. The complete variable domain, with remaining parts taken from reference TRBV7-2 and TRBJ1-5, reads GAGVSQSPSNKVTEKGKDVELRCDPISGHTALYWYRQSLGQGLEFLIYFQGNSAPDKSGLPSDRFSAERTGGSVSTLTIQRTQQEDSAVYLCASSLSVNQPQHFGDGTRLSIL.

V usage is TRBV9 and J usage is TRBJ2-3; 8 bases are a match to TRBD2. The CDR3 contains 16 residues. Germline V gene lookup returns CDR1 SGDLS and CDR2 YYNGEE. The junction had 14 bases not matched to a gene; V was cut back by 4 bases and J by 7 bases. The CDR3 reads CASSYYGGAIRNTQYF. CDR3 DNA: TGTGCCAGCAGCTATTACGGGGGGGCAATCAGGAATACGCAGTATTTT.

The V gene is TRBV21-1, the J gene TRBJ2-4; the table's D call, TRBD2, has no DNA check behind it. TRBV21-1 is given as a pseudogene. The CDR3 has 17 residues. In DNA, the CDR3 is TGTGCCAGCAGCAAAGGGGGGGGACGCAGCCAGAAAAACATTCAGTACTTC. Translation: CASSKGGGRSQKNIQYF.

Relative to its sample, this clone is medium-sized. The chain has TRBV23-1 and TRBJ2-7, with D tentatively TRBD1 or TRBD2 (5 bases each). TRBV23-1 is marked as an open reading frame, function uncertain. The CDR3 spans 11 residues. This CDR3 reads CDRRVSHEQYF. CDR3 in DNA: TGCGACAGGCGGGTGTCCCACGAGCAGTACTTC.

In DNA, the CDR3 is TGTGCCAGCAGTTCTTTGGTAGCGGGGGGGTGGAATGAGCAGTTCTTC. It translates to CASSSLVAGGWNEQFF. The chain employs TRBV6-5 and TRBJ2-1, with TRBD2 identical over 11 bases. Germline loops: CDR1 MNHEY, CDR2 SVGAGI. J lost 7 bases, V lost 4 bases, and 9 bases had no gene match. There are 16 residues in the CDR3.

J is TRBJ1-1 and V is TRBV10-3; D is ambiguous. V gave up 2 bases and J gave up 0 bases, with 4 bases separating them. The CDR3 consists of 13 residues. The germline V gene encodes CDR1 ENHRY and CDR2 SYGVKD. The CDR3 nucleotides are TGTGCCATCAGTGAGACTGTGAACACTGAAGCTTTCTTT. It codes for CAISETVNTEAFF.

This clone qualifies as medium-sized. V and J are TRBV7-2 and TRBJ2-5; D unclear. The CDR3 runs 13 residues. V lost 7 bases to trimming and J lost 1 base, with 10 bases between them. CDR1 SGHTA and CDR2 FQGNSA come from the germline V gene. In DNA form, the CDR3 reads TGTGCCAGCATCGGCGGCCTCCAAGAGACCCAGTACTTC. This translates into CASIGGLQETQYF.

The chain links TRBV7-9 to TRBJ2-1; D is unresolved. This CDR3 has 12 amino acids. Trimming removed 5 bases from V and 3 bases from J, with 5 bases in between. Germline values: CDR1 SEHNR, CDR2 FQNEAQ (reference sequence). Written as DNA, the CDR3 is TGTGCCAGCAGCGTATACTACAATGAGCAGTTCTTC. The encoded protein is CASSVYYNEQFF.

In DNA, the CDR3 is TGTGCCAGCAGGACGGACAGGCTTTACAATGAGCAGTTCTTC. This translates into CASRTDRLYNEQFF. The genes are TRBV25-1 and TRBJ2-1; 7 nucleotides align to TRBD1. V was clipped by 6 bases and J by 4 bases; unmatched bases: 6. The CDR3 runs to 14 residues. The germline V gene has CDR1 MGHDK and CDR2 SYGVNS. The variable domain in full, with the rest retrieved from reference TRBV25-1 and TRBJ2-1, is EADIYQTPRYLVIGTGKKITLECSQTMGHDKMYWYQQDPGMELHLIHYSYGVNSTEKGDLSSESTVSRIRTEHFPLTLESARPSHTSQYLCASRTDRLYNEQFFGPGTRLTVL.